This entry concerns a single TCR beta chain. Participants' own reports of clinical history determined their cohort assignment. Using immunoSEQ multiplex PCR, the repertoire was profiled, and TCRdb retains in-frame clones only, with some absent. The table lists roughly 250,000 clones, roughly 90% of them singletons. This entry comes from a study of blood T cell repertoires in COVID-19. Study summary: Nucleic acid was either cDNA or gDNA, and it came from T cells, B-cell-depleted T cells, or PBMCs.

The V and J ends lost 0 bases and 5 bases respectively, with 15 bases between them. There are 15 residues in the CDR3. Germline CDR1 and CDR2: SGHRS and YFSETQ. The chain uses TRBV5-1 and TRBJ2-7; D gene unclear. Source material: PBMCs or T cells enriched from blood (not recorded which). The clonotype comes from a man aged 35 to 55 who had recovered from COVID-19. CDR3 amino acids: CASSLEGRWSDEQYF. The CDR3 DNA sequence: TGCGCCAGCAGCTTGGAAGGCAGGTGGTCCGACGAGCAGTACTTC.